These 10 T cell receptor beta chains were sequenced from one sample in a study of breast tumors, draining lymph nodes, adjacent tissues. From the multiplex PCR reads, TCRdb called clonotypes with MiXCR, one entry per CDR3 protein. The data hold 15,000 or so distinct CDR3 sequences, with around three fifths observed a single time. Sequences were obtained from tumor-adjacent breast tissue. The receptors originated from a female donor with breast cancer. Some clones in this sample may be carry-over from other donors' samples.

This clonotype was observed a single time. This rearrangement joins TRBV2 to TRBJ1-2; no clear D. Trimming shortened V by 6 bases and J by 5 bases, and 10 bases separated the two germline ends. The CDR3 runs to 12 residues. Germline lookup yields CDR1 SNHLY and CDR2 FYNNEI. The CDR3 spells CASRGNQYGYTF. CDR3 DNA: TGTGCCAGCAGGGGGAATCAGTATGGCTACACCTTC.

This clonotype ranks as medium-sized. The J gene is TRBJ2-1, the V gene TRBV6-4; possibly TRBD2 for D (6 bases). Germline assignment: CDR1 MRHNA and CDR2 SNTAGT. V was clipped by 2 bases and J by 1 base, with 12 bases between them. The CDR3 has 16 amino acids. CDR3 region: CASSDEGGKSYNEQFF. CDR3 bases: TGTGCCAGCAGTGACGAAGGAGGGAAGTCCTACAATGAGCAGTTCTTC.

This clonotype has at least ten counts. The V gene is TRBV6-5, the J gene TRBJ1-4, with unresolved D. With 6 bases removed from V and 13 bases from J, the gap between germline ends came to 24 bases. Germline V gene lookup returns CDR1 MNHEY and CDR2 SVGAGI. The CDR3 runs to 15 residues. The CDR3 reads CASSGRTLNEGRLFF. CDR3 bases: TGTGCCAGCAGCGGCAGGACGTTGAATGAGGGAAGACTGTTTTTT.

J is TRBJ2-2 and V is TRBV12-3 or TRBV12-4, with D unresolved. This CDR3 spans 12 amino acids. V lost 5 bases to trimming and J lost 3 bases, with 4 bases between them. The CDR3 sequence is CASSGDTGELFF. CDR3 nucleotide sequence: TGTGCCAGCAGTGGGGACACCGGGGAGCTGTTTTTT.

This clonotype was counted at least ten times. The V gene is TRBV5-1, the J gene TRBJ2-1; possibly TRBD1 for D (8 bases). The CDR3 spans 15 residues. From germline, CDR1 is SGHRS and CDR2 YFSETQ. The V end lost 0 bases, the J end lost 7 bases, and 14 bases lay between the germline ends. CDR3 protein: CASSLAGGTGNEQFF. The CDR3 DNA reads as TGCGCCAGCAGCTTGGCCGGGGGGACAGGAAATGAGCAGTTCTTC.

The rearrangement uses TRBV7-2 and TRBJ1-2, with TRBD1 identical over 12 bases. V shed 5 bases and J 3 bases; nucleotides not matched to a gene: 7. Germline V gives CDR1 SGHTA, CDR2 FQGNSA. The length of the CDR3 is 16 residues. CDR3 residues: CASSESGTGGHYGYTF. The CDR3 coding sequence is TGTGCCAGCAGCGAAAGCGGGACAGGGGGCCACTATGGCTACACCTTC.

This clonotype is judged medium-sized. The chain carries TRBV24-1 and TRBJ2-1; 8 nucleotides match TRBD2. V trimming: 4 bases; J trimming: 0 bases; junction bases outside the gene matches: 10. There are 18 residues in the CDR3. CDR1 is KGHDR and CDR2 is SFDVKD in the germline V gene. The CDR3 coding sequence is TGTGCCACCAGTGAGTCCGGGACTAGGGGGAGCTCCTACAATGAGCAGTTCTTC. Translated, it gives CATSESGTRGSSYNEQFF.

The chain has TRBV7-6 and TRBJ2-7; 10 bases agree with TRBD1. Germline V gene data show CDR1 as SGHVS and CDR2 as FNYEAQ. Trimming removed 5 bases from V and 11 bases from J; junction bases left unmatched: 12. The CDR3 length is 14 residues. This chain's CDR3 is CASSPGQGLPDEYF. The DNA for the CDR3 is TGTGCCAGCAGCCCGGGACAGGGGCTCCCCGACGAGTACTTC.

The chain couples TRBV5-4 to TRBJ1-2; D unresolved. The CDR3 totals 13 residues. Germline V gene data show CDR1 as SGHNT and CDR2 as YYREEE (reference sequence). V was pared by 3 bases and J by 5 bases, with 11 bases between. The CDR3, as DNA: TGTGCCAGCAGCTCCGGAGGGATTTATGGCTACACCTTC. Amino acids: CASSSGGIYGYTF.

In regard to this clonotype: A junction end diverges from the germline sequence, so it may reflect a read error. This chain uses TRBV10-3 with TRBJ2-1; TRBD2 aligns across 7 bases. CDR1 is ENHRY, CDR2 SYGVKD, per germline. The CDR3 sequence is 14 residues long. The CDR3 region is CAISDQNQGGRREF. Written as DNA, the CDR3 is TGTGCCATCAGTGATCAAAACCAGGGAGGGAGAAGAGAGTTC.